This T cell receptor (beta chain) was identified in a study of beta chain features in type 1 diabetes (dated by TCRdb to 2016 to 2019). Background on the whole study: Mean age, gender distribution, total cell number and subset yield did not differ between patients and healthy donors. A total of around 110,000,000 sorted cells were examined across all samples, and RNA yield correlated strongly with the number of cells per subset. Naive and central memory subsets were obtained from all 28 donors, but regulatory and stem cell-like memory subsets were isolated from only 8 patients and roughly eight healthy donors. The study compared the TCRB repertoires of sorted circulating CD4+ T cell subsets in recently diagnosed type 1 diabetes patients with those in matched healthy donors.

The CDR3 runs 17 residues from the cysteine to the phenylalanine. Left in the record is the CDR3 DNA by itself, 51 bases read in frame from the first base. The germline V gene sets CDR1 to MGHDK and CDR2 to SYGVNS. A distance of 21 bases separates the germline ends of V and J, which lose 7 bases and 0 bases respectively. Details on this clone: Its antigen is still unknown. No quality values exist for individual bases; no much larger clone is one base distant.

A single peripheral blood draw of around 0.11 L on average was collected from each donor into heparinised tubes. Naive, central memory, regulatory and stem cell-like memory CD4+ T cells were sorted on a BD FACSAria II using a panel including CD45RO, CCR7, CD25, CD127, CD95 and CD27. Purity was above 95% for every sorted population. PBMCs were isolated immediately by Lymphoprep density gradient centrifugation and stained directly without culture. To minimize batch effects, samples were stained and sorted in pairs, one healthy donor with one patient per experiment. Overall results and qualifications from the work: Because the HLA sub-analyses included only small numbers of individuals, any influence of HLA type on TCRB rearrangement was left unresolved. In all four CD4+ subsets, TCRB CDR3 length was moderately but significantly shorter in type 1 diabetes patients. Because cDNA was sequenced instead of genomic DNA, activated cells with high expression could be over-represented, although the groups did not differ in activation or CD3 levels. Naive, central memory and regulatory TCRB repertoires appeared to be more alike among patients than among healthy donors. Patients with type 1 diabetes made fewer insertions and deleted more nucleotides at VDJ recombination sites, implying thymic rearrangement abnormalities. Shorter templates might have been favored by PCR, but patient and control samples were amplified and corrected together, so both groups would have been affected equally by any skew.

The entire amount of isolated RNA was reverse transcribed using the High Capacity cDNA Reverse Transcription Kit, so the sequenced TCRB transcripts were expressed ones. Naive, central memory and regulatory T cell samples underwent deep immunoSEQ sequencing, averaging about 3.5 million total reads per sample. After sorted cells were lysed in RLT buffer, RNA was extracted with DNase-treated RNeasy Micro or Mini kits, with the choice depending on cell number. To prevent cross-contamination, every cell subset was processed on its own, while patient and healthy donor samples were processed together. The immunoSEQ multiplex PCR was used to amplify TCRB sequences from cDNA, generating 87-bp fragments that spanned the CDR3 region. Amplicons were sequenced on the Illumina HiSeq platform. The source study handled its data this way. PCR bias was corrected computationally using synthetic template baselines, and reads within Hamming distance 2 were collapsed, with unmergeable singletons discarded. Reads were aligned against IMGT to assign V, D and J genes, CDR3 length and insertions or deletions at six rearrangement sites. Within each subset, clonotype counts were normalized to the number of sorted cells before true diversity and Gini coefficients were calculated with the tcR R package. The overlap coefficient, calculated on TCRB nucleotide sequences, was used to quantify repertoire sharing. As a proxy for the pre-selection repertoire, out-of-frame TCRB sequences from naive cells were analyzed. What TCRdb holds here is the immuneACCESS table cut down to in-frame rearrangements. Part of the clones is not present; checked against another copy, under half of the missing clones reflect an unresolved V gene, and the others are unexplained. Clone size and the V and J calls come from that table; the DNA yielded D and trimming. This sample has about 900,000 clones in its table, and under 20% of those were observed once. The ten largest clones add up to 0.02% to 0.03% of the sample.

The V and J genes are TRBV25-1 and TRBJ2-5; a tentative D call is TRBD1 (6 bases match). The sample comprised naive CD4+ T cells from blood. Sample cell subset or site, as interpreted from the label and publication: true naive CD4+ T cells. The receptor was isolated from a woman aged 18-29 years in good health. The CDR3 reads CASTPPRGSLYQETQYF. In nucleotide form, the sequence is TGTGCCAGCACTCCCCCCAGGGGCAGCCTCTACCAAGAGACCCAGTACTTC.